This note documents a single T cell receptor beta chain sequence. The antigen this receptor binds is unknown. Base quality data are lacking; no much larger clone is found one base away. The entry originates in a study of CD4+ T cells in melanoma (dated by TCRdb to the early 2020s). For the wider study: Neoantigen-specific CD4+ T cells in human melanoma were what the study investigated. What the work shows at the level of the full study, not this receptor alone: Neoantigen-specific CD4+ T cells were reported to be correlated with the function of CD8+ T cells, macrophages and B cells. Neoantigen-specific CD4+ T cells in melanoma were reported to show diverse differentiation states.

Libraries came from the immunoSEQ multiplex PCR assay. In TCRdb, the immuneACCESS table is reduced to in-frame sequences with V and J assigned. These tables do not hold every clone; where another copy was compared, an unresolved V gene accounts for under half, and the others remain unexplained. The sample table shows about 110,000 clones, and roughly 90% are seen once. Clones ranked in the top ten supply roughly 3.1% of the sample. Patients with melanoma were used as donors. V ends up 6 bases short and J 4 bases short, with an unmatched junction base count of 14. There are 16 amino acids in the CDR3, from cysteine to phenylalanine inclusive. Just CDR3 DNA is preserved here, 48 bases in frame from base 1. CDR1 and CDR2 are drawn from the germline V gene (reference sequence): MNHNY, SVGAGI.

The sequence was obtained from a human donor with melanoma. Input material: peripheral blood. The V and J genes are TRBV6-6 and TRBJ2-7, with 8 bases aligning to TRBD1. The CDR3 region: CASRTSAGGEAYEQYF. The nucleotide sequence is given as TGTGCCAGCAGAACTTCGGCAGGGGGCGAAGCTTACGAGCAGTACTTC.